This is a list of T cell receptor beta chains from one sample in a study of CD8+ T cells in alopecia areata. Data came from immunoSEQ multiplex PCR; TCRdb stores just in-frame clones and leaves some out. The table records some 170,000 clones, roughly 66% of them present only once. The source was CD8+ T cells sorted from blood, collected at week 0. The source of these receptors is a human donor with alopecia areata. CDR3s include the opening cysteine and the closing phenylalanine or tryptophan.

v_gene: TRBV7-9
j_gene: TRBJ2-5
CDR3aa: CASSPRETQYF

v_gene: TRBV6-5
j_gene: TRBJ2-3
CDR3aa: CASSGTSGGSDTQYF

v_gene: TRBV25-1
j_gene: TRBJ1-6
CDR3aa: CASSSGVVSPLHF

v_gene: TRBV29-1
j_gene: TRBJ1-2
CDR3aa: CSVKGDRGSTF

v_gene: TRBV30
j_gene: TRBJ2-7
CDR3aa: CAWTAGGNEQYF

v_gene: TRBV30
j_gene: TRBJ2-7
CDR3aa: CAWSVGGPYEQYF

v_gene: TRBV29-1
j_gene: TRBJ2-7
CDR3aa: CSVAQRDGYEQYF

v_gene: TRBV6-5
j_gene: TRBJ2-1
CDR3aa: CASSYGRDEQFF

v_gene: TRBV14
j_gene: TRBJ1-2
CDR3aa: CASSQDGLLANYGYTF

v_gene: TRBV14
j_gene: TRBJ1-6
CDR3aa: CASSQQGADNSPLHF

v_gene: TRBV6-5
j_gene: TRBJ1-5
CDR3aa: CASGQAEKPQHF

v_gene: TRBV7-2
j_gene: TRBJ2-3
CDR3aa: CASSLVSRQNTDTQYF

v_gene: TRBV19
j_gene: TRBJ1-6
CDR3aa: CASRASREAYNSPLHF

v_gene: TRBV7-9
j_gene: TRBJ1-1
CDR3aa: CASSLDGLNTEAFF

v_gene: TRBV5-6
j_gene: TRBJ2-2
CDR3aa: CASNKGSSTGELFF

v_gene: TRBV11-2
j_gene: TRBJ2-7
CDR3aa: CASSLGGDYEQYF

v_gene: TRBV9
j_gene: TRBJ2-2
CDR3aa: CASSVVEGRDRDTGELFF

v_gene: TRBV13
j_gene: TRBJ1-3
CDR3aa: CASSQGNSGNTIYF